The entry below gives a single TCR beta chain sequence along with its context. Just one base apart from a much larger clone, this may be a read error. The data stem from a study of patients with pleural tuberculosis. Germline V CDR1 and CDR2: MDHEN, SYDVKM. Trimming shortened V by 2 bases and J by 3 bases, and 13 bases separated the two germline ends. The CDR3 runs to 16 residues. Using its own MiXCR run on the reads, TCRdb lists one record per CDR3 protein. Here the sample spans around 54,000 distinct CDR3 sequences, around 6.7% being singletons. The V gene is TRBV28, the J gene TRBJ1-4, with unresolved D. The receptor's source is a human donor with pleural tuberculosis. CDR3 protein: CASSLRIMAANEKLFF. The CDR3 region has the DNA TGTGCCAGCAGTTTAAGAATTATGGCAGCTAATGAAAAACTGTTTTTT. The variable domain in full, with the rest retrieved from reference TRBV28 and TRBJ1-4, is DVKVTQSSRYLVKRTGEKVFLECVQDMDHENMFWYRQDPGLGLRLIYFSYDVKMKEKGDIPEGYSVSREKKERFSLILESASTNQTSMYLCASSLRIMAANEKLFFGSGTQLSVL.